The 18 T cell receptor beta chains in this list originate from one sample, sequenced in a study of blood T cells in healthy people across ages. It was with a sample-barcoded 5' primer and a J-beta primer mix that a second PCR of roughly 7 to 11 cycles was run. MiXCR, applied by TCRdb to the 5' RACE reads, yields one record per CDR3 protein. The table shows roughly 2 million distinct CDR3 sequences, with around 48% occurring only once. Sequencing was done on a sample of blood. The receptors were sampled from a woman aged 40-49 years in good health.

The gene calls are TRBV4-2 and TRBJ2-1; 9 bases fit TRBD1. V lost 1 base, J lost 5 bases, and 6 bases stayed unmatched. Germline lookup yields CDR1 LGHNA and CDR2 YNFKEQ. CDR3 size: 16 residues. In DNA form, the CDR3 reads TGTGCCAGCAGCCAAGTCCGTGGACAGGGGAACAATGAGCAGTTCTTC. Its translation: CASSQVRGQGNNEQFF.

This sequence joins TRBV4-3 and TRBJ2-1; D call uncertain. The germline gives CDR1 LGHNA, CDR2 YSLEER. CDR3 length: 15 residues. V lost 0 bases to trimming and J lost 4 bases, with 10 bases between them. CDR3 DNA sequence: TGCGCCAGCAGCCAAGAGCAGGCCGGATACAATGAGCAGTTCTTC. Protein: CASSQEQAGYNEQFF.

CDR3 loop: CASSYAKQGGIEQYF. The CDR3 coding sequence is TGTGCCAGCAGTTACGCGAAACAGGGAGGGATTGAGCAGTACTTC. This chain connects TRBV6-2 or TRBV6-3 to TRBJ2-4; the D gene is possibly TRBD2 (7 bases). This CDR3 is 15 amino acids long. CDR1 and CDR2 (germline): MNHEY, SVGEGT. The ends were cut back, 2 bases at V and 13 bases at J, with 21 bases in the middle.

Here the CDR3 reads CASNRPPQGGSSGANVLTF. The CDR3 DNA is TGTGCCAGCAATAGGCCCCCACAGGGGGGTAGCTCTGGGGCCAACGTCCTGACTTTC. V usage is TRBV6-1 and J usage is TRBJ2-6; 8 bases are a match to TRBD1. J was trimmed by 0 bases and V by 7 bases; bases with no gene match: 14. Germline assignment: CDR1 MNHNS and CDR2 SASEGT. The CDR3 length is 19 residues.

On this clonotype itself: A read error may produce the germline difference seen at one junction end. The V and J genes are TRBV7-9 and TRBJ2-3, with TRBD2 matching over 11 bases. Germline CDR1 and CDR2: SEHNR and FQNEAQ (reference sequence). CDR3 size: 14 residues. This CDR3 is CASLAGGSTDTRYF. CDR3 in DNA: TGTGCCAGTTTAGCGGGGGGGAGCACAGATACGCGGTATTTT.

This clonotype was seen once. The chain is built from TRBV18 and TRBJ2-5; D uncertain. The CDR3 contains 13 residues. Trimming left V 8 bases short and J 4 bases short, with 14 bases between. CDR1 KGHSH and CDR2 LQKENI come from the germline V gene. CDR3 bases: TGTGCCAGCCGTGGACGGGCTGGAGAGACCCAGTACTTC. Protein: CASRGRAGETQYF.

Only a few counts were recorded for this clonotype. This chain uses TRBV28 with TRBJ2-1; TRBD2 might be the D (6 bases). The CDR3 spans 16 residues. Per the germline V gene, CDR1 is MDHEN and CDR2 is SYDVKM. Trimming shortened V by 4 bases and J by 0 bases, and 13 bases separated the two germline ends. The CDR3 DNA is TGTGCCAGCAGTTCGGGGGACCCGAGCTCCTACAATGAGCAGTTCTTC. This codes for CASSSGDPSSYNEQFF.

This chain uses TRBV6-4 with TRBJ2-1, with TRBD1 matching 9 bases. CDR3 length equals 16 residues. In germline, CDR1 is MRHNA, CDR2 SNTAGT. V lost 3 bases, J lost 2 bases, and 5 bases stayed unmatched. The CDR3 is CASSEGTGPPYNEQFF. CDR3 nucleotides: TGTGCCAGCAGTGAGGGGACAGGGCCCCCCTACAATGAGCAGTTCTTC.

The chain combines TRBV14 with TRBJ1-2; a weak D match, TRBD1 (6 bases). The germline gives CDR1 SGHDN, CDR2 FVKESK. V lost 5 bases, J lost 1 base, and 20 bases lay in between. The CDR3 sequence is 17 residues long. CDR3 DNA sequence: TGTGCCAGCAGCTCACCGAGAGGGGGGACCCTTAACTATGGCTACACCTTC. This sequence encodes CASSSPRGGTLNYGYTF.

The chain joins TRBV28 to TRBJ2-7; D gene uncertain. Trimming removed 5 bases at V and 2 bases at J, with 16 bases between. The CDR3 loop spans 15 amino acids. Per germline, CDR1 MDHEN and CDR2 SYDVKM. The CDR3: CASSPPIPAPYEQYF. The CDR3 DNA follows: TGTGCCAGCAGTCCCCCAATTCCAGCCCCCTACGAGCAGTACTTC.

This clonotype was found a few times. The chain employs TRBV4-1 and TRBJ2-3; D not certain. This CDR3 is built from 14 residues. The germline gives CDR1 MGHRA, CDR2 YSYEKL. Trimming took off 0 bases at V and 3 bases at J, with 7 bases between the two ends. The DNA of the CDR3 is TGCGCCAGCAGCCAAGAGACCAGAACAGATACGCAGTATTTT. Residues: CASSQETRTDTQYF.

This clonotype was recorded a few times. This chain uses TRBV6-5 with TRBJ1-1; a weak D match, TRBD1 (6 bases). Trimming removed 2 bases from V and 4 bases from J, with 11 bases in between. The CDR3 spans 14 residues. Germline CDR1 and CDR2: MNHEY and SVGAGI. The CDR3 DNA follows: TGTGCCAGCAGTTACGCAGGGGCGCGCACTGAAGCTTTCTTT. It yields the protein CASSYAGARTEAFF.

The rearrangement links TRBV7-3 to TRBJ2-3; 8 bases fit TRBD2. CDR1 is SGHTA, CDR2 FQGTGA, per germline. After removal of 6 bases from V and 3 bases from J, the junction contained 17 bases not matched to a gene. This CDR3 spans 18 amino acids. The CDR3 loop is CASSSSGLDRLGTDTQYF. The CDR3 bases are TGTGCCAGCAGTTCCTCGGGACTAGATAGATTGGGGACAGATACGCAGTATTTT.

The rearrangement uses TRBV10-2 and TRBJ1-5; 10 nucleotides line up with TRBD1. The CDR3 contains 17 residues. Per germline, CDR1 WSHSY and CDR2 SAAADI. Losses at the gene ends were 3 bases for V and 3 bases for J; bases not matched to a gene: 8. The CDR3 DNA reads as TGCGCCAGCAGTGAAATGACAGGGGGCTACTTCAATCAGCCCCAGCATTTT. As protein: CASSEMTGGYFNQPQHF.

V and J are TRBV7-9 and TRBJ1-4, with D possibly matching TRBD1 (5 bases). This CDR3 contains 14 residues. The ends were cut back, 7 bases at V and 4 bases at J, with 13 bases in the middle. CDR1 and CDR2 from the germline V gene are SEHNR and FQNEAQ (reference sequence). The CDR3 sequence is CASTEQVLNEKLFF. CDR3 nucleotide sequence: TGTGCCAGCACCGAACAGGTCCTTAATGAAAAACTGTTTTTT.

This clonotype was seen only a few times. The CDR3 loop reads CSVGDSYNEQFF. The CDR3 coding sequence is TGCAGCGTCGGGGACAGTTACAATGAGCAGTTCTTC. The gene calls are TRBV29-1 and TRBJ2-1; TRBD1 matches 7 bases. J gave up 4 bases and V 6 bases, and 3 bases lay outside the gene matches. The CDR3 consists of 12 residues. Germline loops: CDR1 SQVTM, CDR2 ANQGSEA.

This clonotype showed up just a few times. V usage is TRBV3-1 and J usage is TRBJ2-1; TRBD2 aligns across 8 bases. The CDR3 spans 15 residues. Losses at the gene ends were 10 bases for V and 6 bases for J; bases not matched to a gene: 14. Per germline, CDR1 LGHDT and CDR2 YNNKEL (reference sequence). DNA of the CDR3: TGTGCCACAAAACGGGGGGGACCCCTAGGCAATGAGCAGTTCTTC. It codes for CATKRGGPLGNEQFF.

This clonotype occurred a few times. This sequence joins TRBV7-2 and TRBJ1-6; the D gene is possibly TRBD1 (5 bases). The V end was cut by 5 bases, the J end by 3 bases, with 8 bases between. Germline CDR1 SGHTA, CDR2 FQGNSA. The CDR3 runs to 14 residues. CDR3 nucleotides: TGTGCCAGCAGCGACGGGGGCTATAATTCACCCCTCCACTTT. The encoded protein is CASSDGGYNSPLHF.